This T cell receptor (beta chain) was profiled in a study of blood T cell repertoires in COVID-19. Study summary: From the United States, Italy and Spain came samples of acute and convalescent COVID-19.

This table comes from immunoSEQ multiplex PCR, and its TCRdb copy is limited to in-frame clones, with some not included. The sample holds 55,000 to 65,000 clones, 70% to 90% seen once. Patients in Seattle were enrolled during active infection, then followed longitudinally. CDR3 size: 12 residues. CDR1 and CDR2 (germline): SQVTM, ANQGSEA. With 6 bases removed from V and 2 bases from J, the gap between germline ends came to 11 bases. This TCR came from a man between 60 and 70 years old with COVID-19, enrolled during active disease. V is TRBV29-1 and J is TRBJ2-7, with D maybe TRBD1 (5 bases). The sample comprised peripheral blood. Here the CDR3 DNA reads TGCAGCGTAGGTCCAGGGACCTACGAGCAGTACTTC. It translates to CSVGPGTYEQYF.